This T cell receptor beta chain is from a study of naive and memory T cell subsets. Whole-study findings and limits: The RNA method is potentially sensitive to activation and differentiation changes.

CDR1 and CDR2 from the germline V gene are SGHRS and YFSETQ. V gave up 0 bases and J gave up 2 bases; unmatched junction bases: 5. CDR3 size: 16 residues. TCR cDNA received a 3' ligated oligonucleotide that carried a UMI. Adult healthy volunteers gave 2.5 ml peripheral blood for whole-blood RNA. Cells were not sorted; total RNA input targeted about 1 to 1000 ng. Amplification of ligated cDNA took four PCR rounds with SP2 and nested alpha and beta constant primers. For blood and skin samples, reverse transcription used TCR alpha and beta constant primers. TCRdb recomputed calls from the 5' RACE reads with MiXCR, one row per CDR3 protein. The table shows 55,000 to 70,000 distinct CDR3 sequences, with 5.5% to 8.5% occurring only once. This clonotype has a handful of counts. Its antigen is undetermined.

The chain employs TRBV5-1 and TRBJ2-7; 10 nucleotides align to TRBD2. The clonotype was recovered from a male donor in good health. Written as DNA, the CDR3 is TGCGCCAGCAGCTTGGACGGACTAGCGGCTACCTACGAGCAGTACTTC. Encoded protein: CASSLDGLAATYEQYF.